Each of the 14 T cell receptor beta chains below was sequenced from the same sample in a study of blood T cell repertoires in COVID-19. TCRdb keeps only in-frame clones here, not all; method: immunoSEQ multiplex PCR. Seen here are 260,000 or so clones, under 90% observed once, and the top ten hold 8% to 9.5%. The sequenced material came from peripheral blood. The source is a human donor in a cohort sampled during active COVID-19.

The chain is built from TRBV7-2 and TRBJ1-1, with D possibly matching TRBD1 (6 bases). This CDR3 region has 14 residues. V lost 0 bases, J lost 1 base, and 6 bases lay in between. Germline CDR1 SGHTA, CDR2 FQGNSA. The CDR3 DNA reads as TGTGCCAGCAGCTTAGCGACAGGGAACACTGAAGCTTTCTTT. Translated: CASSLATGNTEAFF.

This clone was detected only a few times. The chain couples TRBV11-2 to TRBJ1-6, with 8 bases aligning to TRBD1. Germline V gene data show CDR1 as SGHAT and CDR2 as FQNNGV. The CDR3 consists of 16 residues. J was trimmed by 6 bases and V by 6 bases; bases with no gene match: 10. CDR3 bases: TGTGCCAGCAGGATTTCAGGGGGCGCCAGTAATTCACCCCTCCACTTT. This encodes CASRISGGASNSPLHF.

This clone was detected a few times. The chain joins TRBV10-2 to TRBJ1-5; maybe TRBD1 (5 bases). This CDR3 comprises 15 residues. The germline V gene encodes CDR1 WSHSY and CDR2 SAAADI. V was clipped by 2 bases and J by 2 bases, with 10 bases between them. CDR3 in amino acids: CASSEDRKGNQPQHF. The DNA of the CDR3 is TGCGCCAGCAGTGAGGACAGAAAGGGCAATCAGCCCCAGCATTTT.

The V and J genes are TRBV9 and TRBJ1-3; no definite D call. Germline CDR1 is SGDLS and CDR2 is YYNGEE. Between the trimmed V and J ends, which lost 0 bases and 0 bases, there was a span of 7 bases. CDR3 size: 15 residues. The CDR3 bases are TGTGCCAGCAGCGTAGGACAAACCTCTGGAAACACCATATATTTT. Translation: CASSVGQTSGNTIYF.

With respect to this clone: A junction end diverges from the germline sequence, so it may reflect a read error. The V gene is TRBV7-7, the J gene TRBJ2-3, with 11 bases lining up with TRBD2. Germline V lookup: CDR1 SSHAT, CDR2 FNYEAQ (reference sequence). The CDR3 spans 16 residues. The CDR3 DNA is TGTGCTAGCAGCCCTACCTCGACTAGCGGGGCGGATACGCAGTATTTT. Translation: CASSPTSTSGADTQYF.

CDR3: CASSESGLAGHTDTQYF. The CDR3 DNA sequence: TGTGCCAGCAGTGAATCCGGACTAGCGGGTCACACAGATACGCAGTATTTT. The chain employs TRBV25-1 and TRBJ2-3; 11 bases fit TRBD2. The germline V gene has CDR1 MGHDK and CDR2 SYGVNS. This CDR3 is 17 amino acids long. Losses at the gene ends were 1 base for V and 2 bases for J; bases not matched to a gene: 5.

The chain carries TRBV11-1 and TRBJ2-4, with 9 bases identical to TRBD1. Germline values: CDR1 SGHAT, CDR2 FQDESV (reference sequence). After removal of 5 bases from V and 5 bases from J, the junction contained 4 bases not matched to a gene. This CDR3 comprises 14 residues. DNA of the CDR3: TGTGCCAGCAGCCTCTGGACAGGGGAAAACATTCAGTACTTC. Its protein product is CASSLWTGENIQYF.

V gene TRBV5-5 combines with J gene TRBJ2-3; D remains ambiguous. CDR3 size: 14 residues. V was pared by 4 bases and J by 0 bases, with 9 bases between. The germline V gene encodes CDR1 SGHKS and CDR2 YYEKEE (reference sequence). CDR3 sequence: CASSVVPSTDTQYF. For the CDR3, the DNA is TGTGCCAGCAGCGTAGTCCCCAGCACAGATACGCAGTATTTT. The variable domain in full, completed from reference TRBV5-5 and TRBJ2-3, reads DAGVTQSPTHLIKTRGQQVTLRCSPISGHKSVSWYQQVLGQGPQFIFQYYEKEERGRGNFPDRFSARQFPNYSSELNVNALLLGDSALYLCASSVVPSTDTQYFGPGTRLTVL.

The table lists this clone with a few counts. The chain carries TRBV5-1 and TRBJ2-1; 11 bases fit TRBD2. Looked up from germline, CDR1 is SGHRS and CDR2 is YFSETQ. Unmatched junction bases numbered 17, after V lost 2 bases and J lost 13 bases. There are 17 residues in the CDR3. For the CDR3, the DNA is TGCGCCAGCAGCTTCACCCTAGCGGGGGGTGGGAAGGGTCTTCAGTTCTTC. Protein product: CASSFTLAGGGKGLQFF. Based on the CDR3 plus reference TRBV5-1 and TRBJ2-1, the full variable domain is KAGVTQTPRYLIKTRGQQVTLSCSPISGHRSVSWYQQTPGQGLQFLFEYFSETQRNKGNFPGRFSGRQFSNSRSEMNVSTLELGDSALYLCASSFTLAGGGKGLQFFGPGTRLTVL.

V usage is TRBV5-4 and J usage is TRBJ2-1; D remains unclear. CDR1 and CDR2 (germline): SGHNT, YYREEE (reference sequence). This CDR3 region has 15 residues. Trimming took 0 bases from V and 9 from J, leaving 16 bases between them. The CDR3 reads CASSLAVGLRLEQFF. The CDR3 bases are TGTGCCAGCAGCTTGGCAGTGGGCTTACGGCTTGAGCAGTTCTTC.

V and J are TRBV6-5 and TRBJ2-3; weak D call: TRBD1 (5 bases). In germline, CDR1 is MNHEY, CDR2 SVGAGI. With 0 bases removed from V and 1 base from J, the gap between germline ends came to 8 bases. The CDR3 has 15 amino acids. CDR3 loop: CASSYSGARTDTQYF. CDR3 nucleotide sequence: TGTGCCAGCAGTTACTCAGGGGCCCGCACAGATACGCAGTATTTT.

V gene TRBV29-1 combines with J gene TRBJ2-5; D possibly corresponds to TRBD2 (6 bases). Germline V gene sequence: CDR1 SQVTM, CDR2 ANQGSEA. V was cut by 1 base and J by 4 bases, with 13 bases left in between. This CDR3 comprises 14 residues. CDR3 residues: CSVEVYGGGETQYF. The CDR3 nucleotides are TGCAGCGTTGAAGTTTACGGGGGTGGAGAGACCCAGTACTTC. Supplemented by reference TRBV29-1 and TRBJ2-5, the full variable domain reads SAVISQKPSRDICQRGTSLTIQCQVDSQVTMMFWYRQQPGQSLTLIATANQGSEATYESGFVIDKFPISRPNLTFSTLTVSNMSPEDSSIYLCSVEVYGGGETQYFGPGTRLLVL.

The CDR3: CASSGEGGEQYF. CDR3 DNA sequence: TGCGCCAGCAGCGGCGAGGGAGGCGAGCAGTACTTC. This rearrangement joins TRBV5-1 to TRBJ2-7, with TRBD2 as a possible D gene (6 bases). CDR3 length: 12 residues. Germline lookup yields CDR1 SGHRS and CDR2 YFSETQ. Between the trimmed V and J ends, which lost 4 bases and 6 bases, there was a span of 11 bases.

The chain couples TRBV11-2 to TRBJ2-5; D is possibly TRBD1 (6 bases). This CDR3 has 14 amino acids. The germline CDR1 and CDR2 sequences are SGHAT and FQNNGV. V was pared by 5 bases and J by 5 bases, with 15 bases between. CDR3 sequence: CASSKRTAPETQYF. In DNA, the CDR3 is TGTGCCAGCAGCAAAAGGACAGCTCCGGAGACCCAGTACTTC.